The 19 T cell receptor beta chains in this list originate from one sample, sequenced in a study of T cell repertoires in cytomegalovirus infection. TCRdb re-analysed the reads in MiXCR, keeping a single row per CDR3 protein. The table includes roughly 640,000 distinct CDR3 sequences, 24% detected once. Sequenced: CD8+ T cells from PBMCs. These receptors originate from a human donor in good health (CMV status not recorded). Some clones in this sample may be carry-over from other donors' samples.

J is TRBJ2-2 and V is TRBV19; a weak D match, TRBD1 (6 bases). The CDR3 spans 19 residues. Per the germline V gene, CDR1 is LNHDA and CDR2 is SQIVND (reference sequence). With 5 bases removed from V and 0 bases from J, the gap between germline ends came to 22 bases. The CDR3 reads CASSSTTPGTHTNTGELFF. The CDR3 DNA reads as TGTGCCAGTAGTTCGACAACCCCCGGGACACACACGAACACCGGGGAGCTGTTTTTT.

This clonotype was observed at least ten times. This chain links TRBV7-8 with TRBJ2-7; D gene unclear. Germline CDR1 and CDR2: SGHVS and FQNEAQ. The ends were cut back, 1 base at V and 2 bases at J, with 21 bases in the middle. This CDR3 has 18 residues. The CDR3 protein is CASSLVFPRIDSPYEQYF. In DNA, the CDR3 is TGTGCCAGCAGCTTAGTATTCCCCAGGATAGATTCACCCTACGAGCAGTACTTC.

The gene calls are TRBV6-1 and TRBJ2-5, with 8 bases identical to TRBD2. V lost 5 bases, J lost 5 bases, and 10 bases stayed unmatched. Germline CDR1 and CDR2: MNHNS and SASEGT. The CDR3 totals 15 residues. The CDR3 region is CASSYFGGAAETQYF. Here the CDR3 DNA reads TGTGCCAGCAGTTACTTCGGGGGGGCAGCTGAGACCCAGTACTTC.

This clonotype was recorded many times. V is TRBV7-8 and J is TRBJ2-7, with 14 bases lining up with TRBD2. This CDR3 contains 13 residues. CDR1 SGHVS and CDR2 FQNEAQ come from the germline V gene. Trimming at V came to 5 bases and at J to 12 bases, leaving 6 bases not matched to a gene. The DNA of the CDR3 is TGTGCCAGCAGCCCCGGGACTAGCGGGGGTCTGTACGTC. It translates to CASSPGTSGGLYV.

The chain uses TRBV20-1 and TRBJ2-1; 9 nucleotides agree with TRBD2. Trimming removed 1 base from V and 8 bases from J; junction bases left unmatched: 0. The CDR3 has 12 amino acids. Germline values: CDR1 DFQATT, CDR2 SNEGSKA (reference sequence). For the CDR3, the DNA is TGCAGTGCTAGAGTAGCGGGGGATGAGCAGTTCTTC. Translating it yields CSARVAGDEQFF.

In this sample, this clonotype turned up a few times. CDR3 loop: CSARDGGFSAFF. The CDR3 bases are TGCAGTGCTAGAGACGGAGGGTTTAGTGCTTTCTTT. The chain uses TRBV20-1 and TRBJ1-1; D remains ambiguous. Trimming took 0 bases from V and 11 from J, leaving 13 bases between them. In germline, CDR1 is DFQATT, CDR2 SNEGSKA (reference sequence). The CDR3 is 12 residues long.

This clonotype was found many times. This chain uses TRBV12-3 or TRBV12-4 with TRBJ2-1, with 9 bases that match TRBD1. J lost 7 bases, V lost 5 bases, and 3 bases had no gene match. The CDR3 sequence is 13 residues long. In nucleotides, the CDR3 is TGTGCCAGCAGTGGGACAGGGTGGAATGAGCAGTTCTTC. Protein: CASSGTGWNEQFF.

This clonotype came up a few times. The CDR3 reads CSARDRQGEKLFF. The CDR3 DNA reads as TGCAGTGCTAGAGACCGACAGGGCGAAAAACTGTTTTTT. V usage is TRBV20-1 and J usage is TRBJ1-4, with 7 nucleotides matching TRBD1. Germline CDR1 reads DFQATT; CDR2 reads SNEGSKA (reference sequence). This CDR3 has 13 amino acids. Unmatched junction bases numbered 3, after V lost 0 bases and J lost 8 bases.

The chain is built from TRBV19 and TRBJ2-3; TRBD1 matches 7 bases. Per the germline V gene, CDR1 is LNHDA and CDR2 is SQIVND (reference sequence). V shed 11 bases, J shed 3 bases, and the junction held 11 bases outside the gene matches. The CDR3 is made up of 14 amino acids. The CDR3 protein is CACTFQQGTDTQYF. The DNA of the CDR3 is TGTGCCTGTACCTTTCAACAGGGGACAGATACGCAGTATTTT.

This clonotype was seen a few times. The J gene is TRBJ2-1, the V gene TRBV7-6, with TRBD2 identical over 10 bases. Germline loops: CDR1 SGHVS, CDR2 FNYEAQ. The CDR3 extends over 16 amino acids. V was pared by 5 bases and J by 14 bases, with 18 bases of the junction left unmatched. This CDR3 reads CASSPSSGSGGRVEFF. DNA of the CDR3: TGTGCCAGCAGCCCCTCCTCGGGTAGCGGGGGGAGGGTGGAGTTCTTC.

The chain has TRBV28 and TRBJ2-7; D unresolved. The germline V gene encodes CDR1 MDHEN and CDR2 SYDVKM. This CDR3 comprises 13 residues. Trimming left V 4 bases short and J 0 bases short, with 7 bases between. CDR3 in DNA: TGTGCCAGCAGTTGGTTGAACTCCTACGAGCAGTACGTC. Its translation: CASSWLNSYEQYV.

The chain uses TRBV19 and TRBJ2-7, with D perhaps assigned TRBD1 or TRBD2 (6 bases each). The CDR3 extends over 15 amino acids. Trimming removed 2 bases at V and 7 bases at J, with 18 bases between. In germline, CDR1 is LNHDA, CDR2 SQIVND (reference sequence). CDR3 residues: CASSIKGGATGEQYF. The CDR3, as DNA: TGTGCCAGTAGTATAAAGGGGGGTGCAACGGGGGAGCAGTACTTC.

This chain uses TRBV6-2 or TRBV6-3 with TRBJ2-2; 12 bases align to TRBD2. Germline lookup yields CDR1 MNHEY and CDR2 SVGEGT. The CDR3 extends over 17 amino acids. Germline trimming cut 2 bases from V and 1 base from J; bases unmatched to any gene: 2. CDR3 loop: CASSYPTSGGNTGELFF. The CDR3 DNA reads TGTGCCAGCAGTTACCCGACTAGCGGGGGGAACACCGGGGAGCTGTTTTTT.

This rearrangement joins TRBV6-5 to TRBJ2-1; TRBD1 or TRBD2 may be the D gene (7 bases each). The CDR3 is 15 residues long. Deletions cut 2 bases from V and 7 bases from J, with 15 bases between. Germline CDR1 reads MNHEY; CDR2 reads SVGAGI. The CDR3: CASSYGEGAGNEQFF. The DNA for the CDR3 is TGTGCCAGCAGTTACGGGGAGGGGGCTGGGAATGAGCAGTTCTTC.

The chain employs TRBV29-1 and TRBJ2-2, with 10 bases fitting TRBD2. The CDR3 totals 15 residues. The V gene's germline CDR1 is SQVTM and CDR2 ANQGSEA. The J segment lost 4 bases and the V segment lost 6 bases, leaving 8 bases of the junction unmatched. CDR3 in DNA: TGCAGCGTAGTGCTAGCGGGGGCCCCCACCGGGGAGCTGTTTTTT. Translated, it gives CSVVLAGAPTGELFF.

In regard to this clonotype: A much bigger clone sits one base away, suggesting this may be a read error. CDR3 loop: CAGSQEESGSSYNEQFF. The CDR3 nucleotides read TGCGCCGGCAGCCAAGAAGAGTCGGGCAGCTCCTACAATGAGCAGTTCTTC. The chain combines TRBV4-1 with TRBJ2-1; D call uncertain. The CDR3 totals 17 residues. Germline CDR1 and CDR2: MGHRA and YSYEKL.

In this sample, this clonotype turned up many times. This chain connects TRBV7-8 to TRBJ2-7, with D possibly matching TRBD2 (5 bases). Trimming left V 5 bases short and J 4 bases short, with 18 bases between. This CDR3 spans 15 amino acids. Germline CDR1 reads SGHVS; CDR2 reads FQNEAQ. The CDR3 sequence is CASSPIPVTGYEQYV. The CDR3 nucleotides are TGTGCCAGCAGCCCTATCCCGGTGACGGGATACGAGCAGTACGTC.

Points on this clonotype: This may arise from a read error, as a much more abundant clone is one base away. The V call is TRBV12-3 or TRBV12-4, the J call TRBJ2-7; D could derive from TRBD1 or TRBD2 (5 bases each). V shed 5 bases and J shed 6 bases, with 20 bases lying between them. The CDR3 runs to 15 residues. The CDR3 DNA follows: TGTGCCAGCAGTCCCCTGGGACGGCAGTCCGTCGAGCAGTACGTC. This codes for CASSPLGRQSVEQYV.

Many counts were recorded for this clonotype. The V gene is TRBV7-6, the J gene TRBJ2-7, with 12 bases lining up with TRBD2. V shed 1 base, J shed 1 base, and the junction held 2 bases outside the gene matches. The CDR3 extends over 16 amino acids. Germline V gene lookup returns CDR1 SGHVS and CDR2 FNYEAQ. The CDR3 is CASSLELAGGSYEQYF. CDR3 DNA sequence: TGTGCCAGCAGCTTAGAACTAGCGGGGGGATCCTACGAGCAGTACTTC.